The 24 T cell receptor beta chains given below trace back to one sample, sequenced in a study of cytomegalovirus exposure and HLA in healthy donors (TCRdb year 2017). Preparation of the library involved the immunoSEQ multiplex PCR assay. For the multiplex PCR, a mixture combining 60 forward primers for TCR Vbeta segments and 13 reverse primers for TCR Jbeta segments was used. TCRdb retrieved this table from immuneACCESS and kept in-frame rearrangements only. Not all clones are present; in checked studies, unresolved V genes account for under half, and no reason is known for the remainder. Present in this sample are roughly 84,000 clones, 70% to 80% of which were seen just once. 2.5% to 4% of the sample is held by the ten biggest clonotypes. The sample was PBMCs. The receptors originated from a man between 45 and 60 years old in good health and CMV-seronegative.

The rearrangement links TRBV18 to TRBJ1-2; possible D gene TRBD1, 6 bases. CDR1 and CDR2 (germline): KGHSH, LQKENI. The CDR3 is made up of 13 amino acids. Trimming stripped 5 bases from V and 14 bases from J, with 21 bases between. CDR3 DNA sequence: TGTGCCAGCTCAGCAGTGGTACAGGGACTATGGACCTTC. This encodes CASSAVVQGLWTF.

The chain joins TRBV7-2 to TRBJ1-5, with a weak D call TRBD1 (5 bases). The CDR3 runs to 13 residues. Germline V gene sequence: CDR1 SGHTA, CDR2 FQGNSA. V was clipped by 5 bases and J by 9 bases, with 14 bases between them. In nucleotides, the CDR3 is TGTGCCAGCAGCCAGGACAAGGGTACGCCCCAGCATTTT. This encodes CASSQDKGTPQHF.

This clone was recorded a few times. The chain employs TRBV5-6 and TRBJ1-2; 7 nucleotides agree with TRBD1. Trimming took 4 bases from V and 8 from J; bases not matched to a gene: 8. Germline CDR1 and CDR2: SGHDT and YYEEEE. The CDR3 extends over 13 amino acids. Here the CDR3 reads CASSHQTGVGYTF. The CDR3 DNA sequence: TGTGCCAGCAGCCACCAAACAGGGGTCGGCTACACCTTC.

Remarks on this clone: The junction shows a germline mismatch at one end, possibly a read error. This chain connects TRBV7-7 to TRBJ2-2; tentatively, D is TRBD2 (5 bases). Germline loops: CDR1 SSHAT, CDR2 FNYEAQ (reference sequence). The CDR3 contains 20 residues. The CDR3 DNA is TGTGCTAGCAGCTTAGTCCCGCGAGGGTCGAGGACTGAGAACACCGGGGAGCTGTTTTTT. Translated: CASSLVPRGSRTENTGELFF.

This chain joins TRBV13 and TRBJ2-3; a possible D gene is TRBD2 (7 bases). V lost 1 base and J lost 1, with 9 bases in between. The CDR3 runs to 15 residues. The V gene's germline CDR1 is PRHDT and CDR2 FYEKMQ (reference sequence). CDR3 amino acids: CASSLEGGRTDTQYF. DNA of the CDR3: TGTGCCAGCAGCTTAGAGGGGGGGCGCACAGATACGCAGTATTTT.

V gene TRBV29-1 combines with J gene TRBJ2-7, with TRBD1 matching over 7 bases. The trim removed 6 bases at V and 4 bases at J, leaving 15 bases unmatched. CDR3 size: 15 residues. Germline assignment: CDR1 SQVTM and CDR2 ANQGSEA. The CDR3: CSVNSRTGTNYEQYF. In nucleotides, the CDR3 is TGCAGCGTCAACTCTCGGACAGGTACCAATTACGAGCAGTACTTC.

The genes are TRBV6-1 and TRBJ1-4; perhaps TRBD1 as D (5 bases). Germline CDR1 MNHNS, CDR2 SASEGT. V dropped 8 bases and J dropped 1 base, with 14 bases sitting between them. This CDR3 spans 15 amino acids. For the CDR3, the DNA is TGTGCCAGCTTACTCACGACAGTAACTAATGAAAAACTGTTTTTT. Its translation: CASLLTTVTNEKLFF.

This clone was seen only once. The chain combines TRBV19 with TRBJ1-1; 7 nucleotides line up with TRBD1. CDR3 size: 14 residues. Looked up from germline, CDR1 is LNHDA and CDR2 is SQIVND (reference sequence). V trimming: 3 bases; J trimming: 6 bases; junction bases outside the gene matches: 7. The CDR3 is CASSMGGQVPEAFF. CDR3 bases: TGTGCCAGTAGTATGGGCGGACAGGTACCTGAAGCTTTCTTT.

The J gene is TRBJ1-2, the V gene TRBV27, with TRBD1 as a possible D gene (5 bases). The germline V gene encodes CDR1 MNHEY and CDR2 SMNVEV (reference sequence). V shed 5 bases and J shed 9 bases, with 19 bases lying between them. The CDR3 totals 14 residues. Written as DNA, the CDR3 is TGTGCCAGCAGTCCTTCAGACAGCGTTTCGCGCTACACCTTC. As protein: CASSPSDSVSRYTF.

The genes are TRBV5-1 and TRBJ2-3; 7 positions agree with TRBD2. J lost 1 base, V lost 3 bases, and 8 bases had no gene match. From germline, CDR1 is SGHRS and CDR2 YFSETQ. The CDR3 runs to 16 residues. CDR3 DNA sequence: TGCGCCAGCAGCTCAGGACTAGACGCGGGCACAGATACGCAGTATTTT. The encoded protein is CASSSGLDAGTDTQYF.

The rearrangement uses TRBV9 and TRBJ2-7, with 12 bases matching TRBD2. Per the germline V gene, CDR1 is SGDLS and CDR2 is YYNGEE. CDR3 size: 18 residues. V shed 3 bases and J 0 bases; nucleotides not matched to a gene: 10. The CDR3 sequence: CASSGPGLAGESSYEQYF. CDR3 DNA sequence: TGTGCCAGCAGCGGACCGGGACTAGCGGGTGAGAGCTCCTACGAGCAGTACTTC. The complete variable domain, with remaining parts taken from reference TRBV9 and TRBJ2-7, reads DSGVTQTPKHLITATGQRVTLRCSPRSGDLSVYWYQQSLDQGLQFLIQYYNGEERAKGNILERFSAQQFPDLHSELNLSSLELGDSALYFCASSGPGLAGESSYEQYFGPGTRLTVT.

V is TRBV7-9 and J is TRBJ2-1; 7 bases map to TRBD1. In germline, CDR1 is SEHNR, CDR2 FQNEAQ (reference sequence). V dropped 6 bases and J dropped 8; count of bases not matched to a gene: 19. There are 17 residues in the CDR3. The chain's CDR3 is CASRRPPGDSFRDEQFF. The CDR3 DNA follows: TGTGCCAGCAGACGACCTCCCGGGGACAGCTTCCGCGATGAGCAGTTCTTC.

The chain has TRBV6-6 and TRBJ1-5; 9 bases are a match to TRBD1. The V gene's germline CDR1 is MNHNY and CDR2 SVGAGI (reference sequence). The V gene end was trimmed by 4 bases and the J gene end by 7 bases; junction bases not matched to a gene: 5. CDR3 length equals 14 residues. CDR3 coding DNA: TGTGCCAGCAGTTTGACAGGGGGAGGACAGCCCCAGCATTTT. This translates into CASSLTGGGQPQHF.

This clone occurred many times. This rearrangement joins TRBV4-1 to TRBJ2-3, with D perhaps matching TRBD2 (6 bases). Germline V gene lookup returns CDR1 MGHRA and CDR2 YSYEKL. V was pared by 1 base and J by 3 bases, with 14 bases between. CDR3 size: 16 residues. The CDR3 region is CASSQVGRGITDTQYF. Written as DNA, the CDR3 is TGCGCCAGCAGCCAAGTAGGACGGGGGATAACAGATACGCAGTATTTT.

J is TRBJ2-5 and V is TRBV15; weak D call: TRBD1 (6 bases). Near its end, the DNA agrees better with TRBJ2-7, so the J call may be wrong. CDR1 is LNHNV, CDR2 YYDKDF, per germline (reference sequence). The CDR3 contains 14 residues. CDR3 nucleotides: TGTGCCACCAGCATAACCGGGACAACCTACGAGCAGTACTTC. It is translated as CATSITGTTYEQYF.

The V gene is TRBV7-6, the J gene TRBJ1-5; the D is unclear. CDR3 length equals 14 residues. Trimming stripped 5 bases from V and 7 bases from J, with 15 bases between. The germline V gene encodes CDR1 SGHVS and CDR2 FNYEAQ. The chain's CDR3 is CASSLGSMRQPQHF. The CDR3 nucleotides are TGTGCCAGCAGCCTTGGTTCTATGCGACAGCCCCAGCATTTT.

J is TRBJ2-2 and V is TRBV11-2; the D gene is possibly TRBD2 (5 bases). The germline V and J ends were trimmed by 0 bases and 6 bases, with 20 bases remaining between them. There are 18 residues in the CDR3. Germline lookup yields CDR1 SGHAT and CDR2 FQNNGV. The CDR3 reads CASSLDQRLTSLPGELFF. DNA of the CDR3: TGTGCCAGCAGCTTAGACCAGCGGCTGACGAGCCTACCCGGGGAGCTGTTTTTT.

This clone turned up a few times. The chain recombines TRBV5-8 with TRBJ2-6, with D perhaps TRBD2 (5 bases). The CDR3 sequence is 13 residues long. Trimming left V 7 bases short and J 1 base short, with 6 bases between. Germline V gives CDR1 SGHTS, CDR2 YDEGEE. Here the CDR3 reads CASGLSGANVLTF. The CDR3 DNA sequence: TGTGCCAGCGGACTTTCTGGGGCCAACGTCCTGACTTTC.

The CDR3 reads CASSQSPVSGNTIYF. The CDR3 nucleotides read TGCGCCAGCAGCCAATCGCCAGTCTCTGGAAACACCATATATTTT. The chain uses TRBV4-1 and TRBJ1-3; D is ambiguous. The CDR3 spans 15 residues. The V gene's germline CDR1 is MGHRA and CDR2 YSYEKL. Trimming shortened V by 2 bases and J by 0 bases, and 8 bases separated the two germline ends.

V usage is TRBV7-2 and J usage is TRBJ1-5, with 9 bases lining up with TRBD1. CDR1 is SGHTA and CDR2 is FQGNSA in the germline V gene. The ends lost 1 base at V and 6 bases at J; junction bases unmatched: 4. The CDR3 consists of 15 residues. This CDR3 is CASSLVYRGRQPQHF. CDR3 bases: TGTGCCAGCAGCTTAGTTTACAGGGGGCGTCAGCCCCAGCATTTT.

This chain links TRBV5-1 with TRBJ1-6; no reliable D call. Trimming pared 3 bases from V and 8 bases from J, leaving 18 bases between. The CDR3 loop spans 16 amino acids. Per germline, CDR1 SGHRS and CDR2 YFSETQ. The CDR3: CASSSRQRGLDSPLHF. The CDR3 DNA follows: TGCGCCAGCAGCTCCCGTCAACGAGGGTTAGATTCACCCCTCCACTTT.

This clone is medium-sized by share. The chain couples TRBV4-1 to TRBJ1-1; D is perhaps TRBD1 (6 bases). There are 18 residues in the CDR3. The V gene's germline CDR1 is MGHRA and CDR2 YSYEKL. Trimming stripped 0 bases from V and 4 bases from J, with 21 bases between. The CDR3 DNA sequence: TGCGCCAGCAGCCAAGATTGGCCCACAGGGAAGGGGTTCACTGAAGCTTTCTTT. Its protein is CASSQDWPTGKGFTEAFF.

The V and J genes are TRBV27 and TRBJ1-1, with D maybe TRBD1 (5 bases). Trimming took off 4 bases at V and 0 bases at J, with 21 bases between the two ends. The germline CDR1 and CDR2 sequences are MNHEY and SMNVEV (reference sequence). The CDR3 consists of 18 residues. The CDR3 protein is CASSSRWGVSKMNTEAFF. The DNA for the CDR3 is TGTGCCAGCAGTTCCCGATGGGGGGTTAGCAAAATGAACACTGAAGCTTTCTTT.

This clone was observed once. This chain connects TRBV4-1 to TRBJ1-2; no clear D. The CDR3 is made up of 15 amino acids. CDR1 and CDR2 from the germline V gene are MGHRA and YSYEKL. Trimming pared 1 base from V and 5 bases from J, leaving 14 bases between. CDR3 in DNA: TGCGCCAGCAGCCAAGGGGAGGCAGGTTTTTATGGCTACACCTTC. Its protein product is CASSQGEAGFYGYTF.